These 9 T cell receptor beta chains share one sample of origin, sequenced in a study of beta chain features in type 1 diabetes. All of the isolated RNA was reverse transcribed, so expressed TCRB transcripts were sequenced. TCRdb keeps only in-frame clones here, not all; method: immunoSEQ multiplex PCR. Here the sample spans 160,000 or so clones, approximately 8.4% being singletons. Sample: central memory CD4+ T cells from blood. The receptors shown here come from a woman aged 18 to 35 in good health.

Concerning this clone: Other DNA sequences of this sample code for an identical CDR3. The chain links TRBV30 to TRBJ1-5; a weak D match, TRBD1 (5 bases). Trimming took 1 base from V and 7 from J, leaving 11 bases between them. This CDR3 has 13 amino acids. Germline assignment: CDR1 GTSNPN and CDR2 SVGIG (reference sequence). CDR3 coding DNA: TGTGCCTGGAGTGGGGGGGATAAGCAGCCCCAGCATTTT. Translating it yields CAWSGGDKQPQHF.

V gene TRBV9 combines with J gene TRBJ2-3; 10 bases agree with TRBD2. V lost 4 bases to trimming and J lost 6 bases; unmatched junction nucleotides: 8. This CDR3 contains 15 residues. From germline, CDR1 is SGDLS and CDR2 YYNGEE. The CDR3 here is CASSQGSGGADTQYF. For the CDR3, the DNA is TGTGCCAGCAGCCAAGGGAGCGGGGGGGCCGATACGCAGTATTTT.

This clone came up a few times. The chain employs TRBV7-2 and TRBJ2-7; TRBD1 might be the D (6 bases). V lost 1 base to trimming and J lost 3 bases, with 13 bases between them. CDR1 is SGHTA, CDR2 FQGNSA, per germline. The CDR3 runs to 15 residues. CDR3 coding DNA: TGTGCCAGCAGCTTAGGGGGGACACAGTTCTACGAGCAGTACTTC. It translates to CASSLGGTQFYEQYF.

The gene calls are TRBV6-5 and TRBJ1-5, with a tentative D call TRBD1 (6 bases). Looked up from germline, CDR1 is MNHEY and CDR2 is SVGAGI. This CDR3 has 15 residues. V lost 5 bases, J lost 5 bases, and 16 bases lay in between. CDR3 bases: TGTGCCAGCAGTCCCATCGACAGGCCGTATCAGCCCCAGCATTTT. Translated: CASSPIDRPYQPQHF.

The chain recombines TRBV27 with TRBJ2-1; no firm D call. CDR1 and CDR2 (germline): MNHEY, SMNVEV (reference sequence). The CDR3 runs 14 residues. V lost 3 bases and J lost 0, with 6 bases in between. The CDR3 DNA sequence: TGTGCCAGCAGTTTCAGCGTCTCCTACAATGAGCAGTTCTTC. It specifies CASSFSVSYNEQFF.

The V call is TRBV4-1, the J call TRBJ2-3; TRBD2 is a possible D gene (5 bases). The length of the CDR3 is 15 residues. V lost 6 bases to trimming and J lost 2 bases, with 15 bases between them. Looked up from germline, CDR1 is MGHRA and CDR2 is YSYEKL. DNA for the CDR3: TGCGCCAGCAGGATATACGGGGTCCTCACAGATACGCAGTATTTT. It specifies CASRIYGVLTDTQYF.

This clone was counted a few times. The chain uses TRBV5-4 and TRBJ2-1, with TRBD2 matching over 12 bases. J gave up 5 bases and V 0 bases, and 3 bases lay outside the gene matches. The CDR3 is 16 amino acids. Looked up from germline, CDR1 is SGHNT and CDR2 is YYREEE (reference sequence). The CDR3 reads CASSLAGLAGNNEQFF. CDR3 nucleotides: TGTGCCAGCAGCTTGGCCGGACTAGCGGGAAACAATGAGCAGTTCTTC. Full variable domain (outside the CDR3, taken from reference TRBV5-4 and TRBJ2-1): ETGVTQSPTHLIKTRGQQVTLRCSSQSGHNTVSWYQQALGQGPQFIFQYYREEENGRGNFPPRFSGLQFPNYSSELNVNALELDDSALYLCASSLAGLAGNNEQFFGPGTRLTVL.

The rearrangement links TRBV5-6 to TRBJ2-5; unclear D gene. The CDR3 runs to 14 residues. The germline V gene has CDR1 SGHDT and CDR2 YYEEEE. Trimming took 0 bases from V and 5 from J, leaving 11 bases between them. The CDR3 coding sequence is TGTGCCAGCAGCTTGGACCGTGGCTGGGAGACCCAGTACTTC. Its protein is CASSLDRGWETQYF. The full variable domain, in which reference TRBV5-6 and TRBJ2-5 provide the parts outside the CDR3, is DAGVTQSPTHLIKTRGQQVTLRCSPKSGHDTVSWYQQALGQGPQFIFQYYEEEERQRGNFPDRFSGHQFPNYSSELNVNALLLGDSALYLCASSLDRGWETQYFGPGTRLLVL.

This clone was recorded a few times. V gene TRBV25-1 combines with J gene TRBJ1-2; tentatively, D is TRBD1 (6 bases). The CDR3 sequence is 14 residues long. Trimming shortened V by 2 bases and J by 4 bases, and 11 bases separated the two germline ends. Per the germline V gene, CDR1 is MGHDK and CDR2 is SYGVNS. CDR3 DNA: TGTGCCAGCAGTGAACCCCACAGGGTCTATGGCTACACCTTC. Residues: CASSEPHRVYGYTF.